The clone carrying this TCR beta chain was recorded a few times. Its antigen remains unidentified. This record comes from a study of cytomegalovirus exposure and HLA in healthy donors. Broader study findings: A later analysis showed HLA-associated TCR beta chains outstripping equally common others in clonal expansion.

The CDR3 has 15 residues. Losses at the gene ends were 4 bases for V and 4 bases for J; bases not matched to a gene: 7. Germline V gene data show CDR1 as MNHNY and CDR2 as SVGAGI (reference sequence). Primers for the PCR totalled 60 Vbeta and 13 Jbeta. Clones were sequenced by immunoSEQ multiplex PCR, and TCRdb holds only the in-frame ones, with some missing. The sample consists of 170,000 or so clones, around 86% of them appearing once. This chain joins TRBV6-6 and TRBJ1-5; 7 positions match TRBD1. Sequencing input: PBMCs. The sequence was obtained from a man in his fifties or sixties in good health and CMV-seronegative. CDR3 sequence (DNA): TGTGCCAGCAGTTCCTCCAGGGGGTCGAATCAGCCCCAGCATTTT. Its protein is CASSSSRGSNQPQHF.